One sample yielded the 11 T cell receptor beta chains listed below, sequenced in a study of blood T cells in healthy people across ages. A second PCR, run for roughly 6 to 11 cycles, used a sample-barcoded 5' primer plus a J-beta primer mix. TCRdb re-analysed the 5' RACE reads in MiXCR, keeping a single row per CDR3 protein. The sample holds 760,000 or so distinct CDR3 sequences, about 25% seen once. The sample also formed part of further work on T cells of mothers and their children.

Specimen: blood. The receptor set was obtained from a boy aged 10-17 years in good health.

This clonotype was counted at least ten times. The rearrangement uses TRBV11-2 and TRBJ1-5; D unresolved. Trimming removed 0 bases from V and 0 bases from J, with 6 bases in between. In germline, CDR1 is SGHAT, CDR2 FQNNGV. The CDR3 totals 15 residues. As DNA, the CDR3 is TGTGCCAGCAGCTTAGAATGGGATAGCAATCAGCCCCAGCATTTT. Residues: CASSLEWDSNQPQHF.

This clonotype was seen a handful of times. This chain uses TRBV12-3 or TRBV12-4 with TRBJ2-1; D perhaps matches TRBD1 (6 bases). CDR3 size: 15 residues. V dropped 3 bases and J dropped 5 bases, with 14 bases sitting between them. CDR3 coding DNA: TGTGCCAGCAGTTTCTTCGGGACATTTCACAATGAGCAGTTCTTC. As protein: CASSFFGTFHNEQFF.

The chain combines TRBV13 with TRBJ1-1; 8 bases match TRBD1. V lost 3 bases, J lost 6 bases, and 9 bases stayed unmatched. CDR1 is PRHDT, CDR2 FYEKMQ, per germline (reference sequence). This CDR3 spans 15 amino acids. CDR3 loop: CASSFRQGIVAEAFF. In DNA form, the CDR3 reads TGTGCCAGCAGCTTCCGACAGGGGATTGTGGCTGAAGCTTTCTTT.

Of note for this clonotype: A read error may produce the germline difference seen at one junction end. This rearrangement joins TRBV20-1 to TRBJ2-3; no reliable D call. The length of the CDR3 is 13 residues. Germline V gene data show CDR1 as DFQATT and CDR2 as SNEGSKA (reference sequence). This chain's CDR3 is CSVRGFGTDTQYF. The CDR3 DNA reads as TGCAGTGTTAGAGGATTCGGCACAGATACGCAGTATTTT.

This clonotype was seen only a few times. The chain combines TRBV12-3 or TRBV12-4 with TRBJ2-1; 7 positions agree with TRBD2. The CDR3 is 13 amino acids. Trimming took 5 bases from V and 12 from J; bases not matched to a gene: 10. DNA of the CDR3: TGTGCCAGCAGTCCGCCGAGCGGGGACCTGCAGTTCTTC. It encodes CASSPPSGDLQFF.

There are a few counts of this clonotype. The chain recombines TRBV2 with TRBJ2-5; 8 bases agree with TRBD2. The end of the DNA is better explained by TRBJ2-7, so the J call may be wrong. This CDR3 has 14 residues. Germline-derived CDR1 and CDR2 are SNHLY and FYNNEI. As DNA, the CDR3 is TGTGCCAGCAGGTTACTAGCGGAGGTTTACGAGCAGTACTTC. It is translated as CASRLLAEVYEQYF.

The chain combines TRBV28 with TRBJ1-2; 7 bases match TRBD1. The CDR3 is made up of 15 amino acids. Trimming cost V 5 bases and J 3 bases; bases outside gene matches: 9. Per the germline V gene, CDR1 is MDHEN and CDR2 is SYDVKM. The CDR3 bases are TGTGCCAGCAGTCTACCCCTCGGGACAGACTATGGCTACACCTTC. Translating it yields CASSLPLGTDYGYTF.

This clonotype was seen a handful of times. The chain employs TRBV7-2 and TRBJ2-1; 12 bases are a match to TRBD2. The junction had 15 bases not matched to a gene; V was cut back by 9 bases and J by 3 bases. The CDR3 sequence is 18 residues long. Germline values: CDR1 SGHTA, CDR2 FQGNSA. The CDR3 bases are TGTGCCAGTCTCAATAGACTAGCGGGAGAAGTCGGCTACAATGAGCAGTTCTTC. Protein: CASLNRLAGEVGYNEQFF.

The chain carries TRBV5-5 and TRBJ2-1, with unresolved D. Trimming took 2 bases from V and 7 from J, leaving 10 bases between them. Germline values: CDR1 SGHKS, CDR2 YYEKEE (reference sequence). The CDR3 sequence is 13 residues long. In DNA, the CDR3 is TGTGCCAGCAGCTTTCCAGCGTGGAATGAGCAGTTCTTC. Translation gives CASSFPAWNEQFF.

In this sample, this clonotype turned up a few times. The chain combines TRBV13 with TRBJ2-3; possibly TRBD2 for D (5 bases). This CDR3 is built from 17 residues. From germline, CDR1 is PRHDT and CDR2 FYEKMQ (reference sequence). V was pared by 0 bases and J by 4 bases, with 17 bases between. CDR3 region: CASSLGVSVFQADTQYF. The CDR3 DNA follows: TGTGCCAGCAGCTTAGGGGTTAGCGTGTTTCAGGCAGATACGCAGTATTTT. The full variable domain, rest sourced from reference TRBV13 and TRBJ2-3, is AAGVIQSPRHLIKEKRETATLKCYPIPRHDTVYWYQQGPGQDPQFLISFYEKMQSDKGSIPDRFSAQQFSDYHSELNMSSLELGDSALYFCASSLGVSVFQADTQYFGPGTRLTVL.

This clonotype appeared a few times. CDR3 loop: CSARDHRVANEKLFF. The CDR3 region has the DNA TGCAGTGCTAGAGATCACAGGGTAGCTAATGAAAAACTGTTTTTT. The J gene is TRBJ1-4, the V gene TRBV20-1; tentative D call: TRBD1 (6 bases). The CDR3 totals 15 residues. Trimming stripped 0 bases from V and 3 bases from J, with 11 bases between. The germline V gene encodes CDR1 DFQATT and CDR2 SNEGSKA (reference sequence).